The 29 T cell receptor beta chains presented below share a single source sample, sequenced in a study of PD-L1 blockade in urothelial cancer. The repertoire was sequenced with immunoSEQ multiplex PCR; TCRdb's copy has only in-frame clones and lacks some. The sample consists of 70,000 to 80,000 clones, around 85% of them appearing once. The time point was: pretreatment peripheral blood. The material sequenced was PBMCs, taken around atezolizumab (anti-PD-L1) treatment. The receptor source for this set is a man aged 40-55 years with urothelial cancer.

The chain is built from TRBV7-9 and TRBJ1-1; 7 bases align to TRBD1. CDR1 and CDR2 from the germline V gene are SEHNR and FQNEAQ (reference sequence). V shed 3 bases and J 5 bases; nucleotides not matched to a gene: 9. CDR3 length equals 15 residues. CDR3 nucleotides: TGTGCCAGCAGCTTGGACAGGAGAAGGGAAACTGAAGCTTTCTTT. This translates into CASSLDRRRETEAFF.

This clone appeared a single time. This sequence joins TRBV9 and TRBJ1-5; D might be TRBD1 (5 bases). V was shortened by 0 bases and J by 3 bases, with 10 bases between the two germline ends. Germline V CDR1 and CDR2: SGDLS, YYNGEE. The CDR3 is 15 amino acids. In DNA form, the CDR3 reads TGTGCCAGCAGCGTAGAGGGGAACCCCAATCAGCCCCAGCATTTT. Its translation: CASSVEGNPNQPQHF.

The chain is built from TRBV25-1 and TRBJ2-7, with TRBD2 matching 7 bases. Germline lookup yields CDR1 MGHDK and CDR2 SYGVNS. J was trimmed by 0 bases and V by 4 bases; bases with no gene match: 12. The CDR3 length is 17 residues. The CDR3 protein is CASSVIRGGRSSYEQYF. The CDR3 DNA sequence: TGTGCCAGCAGTGTAATACGGGGAGGGCGGAGCTCCTACGAGCAGTACTTC.

A remark on this clone: The sample carries other DNA sequences with the same CDR3. The genes are TRBV5-1 and TRBJ2-7; D unclear. Trimming pared 0 bases from V and 0 bases from J, leaving 4 bases between. Germline V gene data show CDR1 as SGHRS and CDR2 as YFSETQ. The CDR3 is 13 residues long. The CDR3 DNA reads TGCGCCAGCAGCTTGGCTGTCTCCTACGAGCAGTACTTC. It is translated as CASSLAVSYEQYF.

V usage is TRBV19 and J usage is TRBJ2-5; the match to TRBD1 covers 7 bases. With 4 bases clipped from V and 9 bases from J, the junction kept 2 bases outside the gene matches. CDR1 is LNHDA and CDR2 is SQIVND in the germline V gene (reference sequence). CDR3 length: 11 residues. The DNA for the CDR3 is TGTGCCAGTAGTACCCAGGGGGCCCAGTACTTC. Its protein product is CASSTQGAQYF.

This chain connects TRBV30 to TRBJ2-3; TRBD2 is a possible D gene (5 bases). Germline V CDR1 and CDR2: GTSNPN, SVGIG (reference sequence). The length of the CDR3 is 14 residues. Between the trimmed V and J ends, which lost 1 base and 1 base, there was a span of 9 bases. CDR3 DNA: TGTGCCTGGAGTGAGGAGGCCCGCACAGATACGCAGTATTTT. Translated, it gives CAWSEEARTDTQYF.

The J gene is TRBJ2-3, the V gene TRBV30; 7 positions agree with TRBD2. The CDR3 covers 14 residues. Losses at the gene ends were 3 bases for V and 6 bases for J; bases not matched to a gene: 9. Germline CDR1 reads GTSNPN; CDR2 reads SVGIG (reference sequence). The CDR3 is CAWSWGGRTDTQYF. DNA for the CDR3: TGTGCCTGGAGCTGGGGCGGGAGAACGGATACGCAGTATTTT.

The count of this clone is one. The chain links TRBV9 to TRBJ2-1, with 8 bases fitting TRBD2. The J segment lost 4 bases and the V segment lost 0 bases, leaving 6 bases of the junction unmatched. Germline CDR1 SGDLS, CDR2 YYNGEE. This CDR3 comprises 16 residues. CDR3 in amino acids: CASSVAGGPRYNEQFF. DNA of the CDR3: TGTGCCAGCAGCGTAGCGGGAGGGCCTAGGTACAATGAGCAGTTCTTC.

V and J are TRBV19 and TRBJ1-4; D may be TRBD1 (5 bases). V gave up 4 bases and J gave up 5 bases, with 11 bases separating them. This CDR3 is 14 amino acids long. CDR1 is LNHDA, CDR2 SQIVND, per germline (reference sequence). Written as DNA, the CDR3 is TGTGCCAGTAGTAGTACAGGTCGGAATGAAAAACTGTTTTTT. It specifies CASSSTGRNEKLFF.

This sequence joins TRBV20-1 and TRBJ2-5; a weak D match, TRBD2 (5 bases). The V end was cut by 3 bases, the J end by 13 bases, with 12 bases between. This CDR3 has 10 residues. CDR1 DFQATT and CDR2 SNEGSKA come from the germline V gene (reference sequence). CDR3 nucleotides: TGCAGTGCTAGCGGGTCCGAGGGGTACTTC. Translated, it gives CSASGSEGYF.

The V call is TRBV5-1, the J call TRBJ1-2; D is uncertain. The CDR3 loop spans 13 amino acids. CDR1 and CDR2 from the germline V gene are SGHRS and YFSETQ. V shed 0 bases and J shed 8 bases, with 11 bases lying between them. This CDR3 reads CASSLEGALGYTF. The CDR3 DNA is TGCGCCAGCAGCTTGGAAGGAGCTCTGGGCTACACCTTC. Based on the CDR3 plus reference TRBV5-1 and TRBJ1-2, the full variable domain is KAGVTQTPRYLIKTRGQQVTLSCSPISGHRSVSWYQQTPGQGLQFLFEYFSETQRNKGNFPGRFSGRQFSNSRSEMNVSTLELGDSALYLCASSLEGALGYTFGSGTRLTVV.

The chain links TRBV18 to TRBJ2-7; D remains unclear. From germline, CDR1 is KGHSH and CDR2 LQKENI. The CDR3 contains 14 residues. Trimming took 5 bases from V and 3 from J, leaving 14 bases between them. The CDR3 nucleotides are TGTGCCAGCTCAGCGACTGCAAACAACTACGAGCAGTACTTC. Encoded protein: CASSATANNYEQYF.

The J gene is TRBJ1-2, the V gene TRBV19, with 11 nucleotides matching TRBD1. The CDR3 sequence is 16 residues long. The germline gives CDR1 LNHDA, CDR2 SQIVND (reference sequence). V shed 3 bases, J shed 8 bases, and the junction held 11 bases outside the gene matches. CDR3 loop: CASSIGTGGSRAGYTF. The CDR3 bases are TGTGCCAGTAGTATCGGGACAGGGGGAAGTCGTGCCGGCTACACCTTC.

This clone has a single count. The V gene is TRBV6-6, the J gene TRBJ2-7, with TRBD2 matching over 8 bases. The V segment lost 2 bases and the J segment 5 bases; nucleotides outside the gene matches: 8. Germline V gene sequence: CDR1 MNHNY, CDR2 SVGAGI (reference sequence). This CDR3 region has 15 residues. In DNA, the CDR3 is TGTGCCAGCAGTTACCGGGGGGGGTCTGGGGACGAGCAGTACTTC. As protein: CASSYRGGSGDEQYF.

The chain recombines TRBV30 with TRBJ1-2, with a tentative D call TRBD1 (5 bases). The CDR3 contains 13 residues. Germline CDR1 and CDR2: GTSNPN and SVGIG (reference sequence). V dropped 5 bases and J dropped 8 bases, with 18 bases sitting between them. The CDR3 is CAWVWGGIGGYTF. CDR3 coding DNA: TGTGCCTGGGTGTGGGGGGGAATCGGCGGCTACACCTTC.

The V gene is TRBV28, the J gene TRBJ1-4; TRBD1 agrees at 7 bases. This CDR3 comprises 11 residues. With 8 bases clipped from V and 10 bases from J, the junction kept 4 bases outside the gene matches. Germline CDR1 and CDR2: MDHEN and SYDVKM. CDR3 protein: CASGTVLKLFF. In DNA form, the CDR3 reads TGTGCCAGCGGGACAGTACTAAAACTGTTTTTT.

This clone was seen once. This chain connects TRBV14 to TRBJ2-4, with 9 bases matching TRBD1. CDR1 and CDR2 (germline): SGHDN, FVKESK. J was trimmed by 9 bases and V by 4 bases; bases with no gene match: 7. The CDR3 contains 14 residues. This CDR3 reads CASSRGQGFGIQYF. In DNA form, the CDR3 reads TGTGCCAGCAGCCGCGGACAGGGGTTTGGCATTCAGTACTTC.

The chain uses TRBV7-9 and TRBJ1-2; 7 bases line up with TRBD1. Unmatched junction bases numbered 8, after V lost 5 bases and J lost 8 bases. Germline-derived CDR1 and CDR2 are SEHNR and FQNEAQ (reference sequence). CDR3 length: 13 residues. CDR3 loop: CASSDRASEGYTF. In DNA, the CDR3 is TGTGCCAGCAGCGACAGGGCCTCGGAAGGCTACACCTTC.

The chain combines TRBV30 with TRBJ1-3; unclear D gene. Trimming took off 6 bases at V and 4 bases at J, with 10 bases between the two ends. CDR1 GTSNPN and CDR2 SVGIG come from the germline V gene (reference sequence). This CDR3 contains 12 residues. The CDR3 loop reads CACDGQGNTIYF. As DNA, the CDR3 is TGTGCCTGTGATGGGCAGGGAAACACCATATATTTT.

V usage is TRBV6-1 and J usage is TRBJ1-5; 7 bases match TRBD1. J gave up 3 bases and V 2 bases, and 4 bases lay outside the gene matches. The CDR3 runs to 15 residues. CDR1 is MNHNS, CDR2 SASEGT, per germline. The CDR3 DNA is TGTGCCAGCAGTGAAAAGGGGGCTAACAATCAGCCCCAGCATTTT. Translation gives CASSEKGANNQPQHF.

The CDR3 loop is CASSTGHLNSGANVLTF. CDR3 nucleotides: TGTGCCAGCAGCACGGGACACCTTAACTCTGGGGCCAACGTCCTGACTTTC. The rearrangement joins TRBV7-3 to TRBJ2-6, with D maybe TRBD1 (6 bases). V was clipped by 5 bases and J by 0 bases, with 14 bases between them. CDR1 SGHTA and CDR2 FQGTGA come from the germline V gene. The CDR3 runs to 17 residues. Together with reference TRBV7-3 and TRBJ2-6, the CDR3 gives the full variable domain: GAGVSQTPSNKVTEKGKYVELRCDPISGHTALYWYRQSLGQGPEFLIYFQGTGAADDSGLPNDRFFAVRPEGSVSTLKIQRTERGDSAVYLCASSTGHLNSGANVLTFGAGSRLTVL.

The chain couples TRBV6-5 to TRBJ1-5, with D hard to call. There are 13 residues in the CDR3. Per germline, CDR1 MNHEY and CDR2 SVGAGI. The germline V and J ends were trimmed by 0 bases and 4 bases, with 4 bases remaining between them. CDR3 in DNA: TGTGCCAGCAGTTACTCCCTGAATCAGCCCCAGCATTTT. It is translated as CASSYSLNQPQHF.

The chain combines TRBV29-1 with TRBJ2-2, with D possibly being TRBD2 (6 bases). In germline, CDR1 is SQVTM, CDR2 ANQGSEA. The V gene lost 7 bases and the J gene lost 5 bases, with 8 bases spanning the gap. This CDR3 comprises 11 residues. The CDR3 is CSAGGTGELFF. CDR3 nucleotide sequence: TGCAGCGCTGGGGGGACCGGGGAGCTGTTTTTT.

The chain is built from TRBV7-2 and TRBJ2-2, with D maybe TRBD1 (6 bases). Germline V gene data show CDR1 as SGHTA and CDR2 as FQGNSA. The V and J ends lost 5 bases and 4 bases respectively, with 11 bases between them. This CDR3 contains 14 residues. CDR3 DNA sequence: TGTGCCAGCAGCGTAGAGGACAGCACCGGGGAGCTGTTTTTT. As protein: CASSVEDSTGELFF.

The rearrangement uses TRBV28 and TRBJ1-5, with D maybe TRBD1 (6 bases). V was trimmed by 6 bases and J by 2 bases, leaving 14 bases between them. Germline V CDR1 and CDR2: MDHEN, SYDVKM. The CDR3 has 15 amino acids. The CDR3 nucleotides read TGTGCCAGCAGCTCCACTTCAGGGGGCAATCAGCCCCAGCATTTT. It encodes CASSSTSGGNQPQHF.

The chain carries TRBV5-5 and TRBJ2-3; 12 positions agree with TRBD2. The V and J ends lost 3 bases and 9 bases, in that order; junction bases with no gene match: 11. The CDR3 runs 16 residues. Germline CDR1 reads SGHKS; CDR2 reads YYEKEE (reference sequence). The CDR3 DNA follows: TGTGCCAGCAGCTCCCTAGCGGGGGGGGGAACAATGACGCAGTATTTT. It encodes CASSSLAGGGTMTQYF. Variable domain in full (rest from reference TRBV5-5 and TRBJ2-3): DAGVTQSPTHLIKTRGQQVTLRCSPISGHKSVSWYQQVLGQGPQFIFQYYEKEERGRGNFPDRFSARQFPNYSSELNVNALLLGDSALYLCASSSLAGGGTMTQYFGPGTRLTVL.

The chain uses TRBV5-4 and TRBJ1-1; D gene uncertain. The CDR3 length is 12 residues. V dropped 10 bases and J dropped 0 bases, with 10 bases sitting between them. CDR1 is SGHNT, CDR2 YYREEE, per germline (reference sequence). The CDR3 sequence is CAWNTVNTEAFF. The CDR3 bases are TGTGCCTGGAATACAGTGAACACTGAAGCTTTCTTT.

This clone was observed once. The gene calls are TRBV9 and TRBJ2-5, with 9 positions matching TRBD2. The CDR3 has 15 amino acids. Germline CDR1 and CDR2: SGDLS and YYNGEE. Losses at the gene ends were 4 bases for V and 5 bases for J; bases not matched to a gene: 9. The CDR3 sequence is CASSTRAGGGETQYF. Here the CDR3 DNA reads TGTGCCAGCAGCACAAGAGCGGGAGGCGGGGAGACCCAGTACTTC. The full variable domain, rest sourced from reference TRBV9 and TRBJ2-5, is DSGVTQTPKHLITATGQRVTLRCSPRSGDLSVYWYQQSLDQGLQFLIQYYNGEERAKGNILERFSAQQFPDLHSELNLSSLELGDSALYFCASSTRAGGGETQYFGPGTRLLVL.

The rearrangement links TRBV18 to TRBJ1-3, with TRBD1 matching 9 bases. CDR1 is KGHSH and CDR2 is LQKENI in the germline V gene. V lost 6 bases to trimming and J lost 1 base; unmatched junction nucleotides: 10. The CDR3 is 17 amino acids. The CDR3 DNA follows: TGTGCCAGCTCCGATAACCCGGGACAGGGTTCTGGAAACACCATATATTTT. Translated, it gives CASSDNPGQGSGNTIYF.